This T cell receptor (beta chain) was identified in a study of OX40 agonist ivuxolimab in advanced cancers. Study as a whole: Administration of intravenous ivuxolimab to patients occurred every 2 weeks at 0.01 to 10 mg/kg. Two cutaneous melanoma patients and one hepatocellular carcinoma patient, three in all, had partial responses.

Generated by immunoSEQ multiplex PCR, the TCRdb table keeps only in-frame clones and is missing some. The sample has tens of thousands of clones, about four fifths seen once. For this clone: Its antigen is still unknown. This sample also contains other DNA sequences that code for the same CDR3.

Study outcomes and limitations: Several nonresponders also turned out to have low normalized T-cell clonal expansion. Dosing at 0.1 to 3.0 mg/kg was accompanied by clonal expansion of CD4+ and CD8+ blood T cells by week 6.

This sample comprised CD4+ or CD8+ T cells sorted from blood, obtained in a trial of the OX40 agonist ivuxolimab. This TCR derives from an adult with an advanced solid tumor such as melanoma, head and neck, liver or kidney cancer.

In DNA, the CDR3 is TGTGCCAGCAGTTTGACAGGGGGATACGAGCAGTACTTC. The encoded protein is CASSLTGGYEQYF. The V gene is TRBV28, the J gene TRBJ2-7; 9 positions match TRBD1. Germline V gives CDR1 MDHEN, CDR2 SYDVKM. V lost 3 bases, J lost 4 bases, and 1 base stayed unmatched. This CDR3 is 13 amino acids long. Using reference TRBV28 and TRBJ2-7 for the parts outside the CDR3, the full variable domain is DVKVTQSSRYLVKRTGEKVFLECVQDMDHENMFWYRQDPGLGLRLIYFSYDVKMKEKGDIPEGYSVSREKKERFSLILESASTNQTSMYLCASSLTGGYEQYFGPGTRLTVT.